The following is a TCR beta chain sequence with its context. The source of the sample is a study of cytomegalovirus exposure and HLA in healthy donors. The CDR3 has 15 residues. Germline CDR1 and CDR2: SEHNR and FQNEAQ (reference sequence). The V and J ends lost 5 bases and 2 bases, in that order; junction bases with no gene match: 7. Profiled with immunoSEQ multiplex PCR; TCRdb holds only in-frame clones, not every one. Seen here are about 280,000 clones, 85% to 90% observed once, and the top ten hold around 0.9%. The TCR was taken from a woman aged 18-29 years in good health and CMV-seronegative. This chain connects TRBV7-9 to TRBJ2-3, with TRBD2 identical over 7 bases. The sequencing input was PBMCs. The CDR3 sequence: CASSPLADHTDTQYF. CDR3 in DNA: TGTGCCAGCAGCCCTCTAGCGGATCACACAGATACGCAGTATTTT.